These 23 T cell receptor beta chains came from one sample sequenced in a study of blood T cell repertoires in COVID-19. This table comes from immunoSEQ multiplex PCR, and its TCRdb copy is limited to in-frame clones, with some not included. Of about 84,000 clones in the sample, about 70% were seen once. The sample comprised peripheral blood. Source of these receptors: a man aged 45-65 years with active or convalescent COVID-19.

Of note for this clone: One junction end does not reproduce the germline sequence, and a read error may be involved. The rearrangement joins TRBV3-1 (or the pseudogene TRBV3-2) to TRBJ2-1; perhaps TRBD2 as D (6 bases). The CDR3 runs to 12 residues. Germline assignment: CDR1 LGHDT and CDR2 YNNKEL (reference sequence). CDR3 sequence reads: CASSQEGLAGLF. CDR3 in DNA: TGTGCCAGCAGCCAAGAGGGCCTCGCGGGGCTCTTC.

V usage is TRBV19 and J usage is TRBJ2-5; possibly TRBD1 for D (5 bases). V dropped 6 bases and J dropped 4 bases, with 15 bases sitting between them. This CDR3 contains 14 residues. Germline CDR1 and CDR2: LNHDA and SQIVND (reference sequence). The CDR3 reads CASRDGAAGETQYF. CDR3 in DNA: TGTGCCAGTAGGGATGGGGCGGCCGGAGAGACCCAGTACTTC.

The chain has TRBV27 and TRBJ1-6, with 10 bases that match TRBD1. This CDR3 spans 17 amino acids. Germline CDR1 is MNHEY and CDR2 is SMNVEV (reference sequence). Germline trimming cut 0 bases from V and 5 bases from J; bases unmatched to any gene: 4. CDR3 region: CASSLSIGTGDNSPLHF. Written as DNA, the CDR3 is TGTGCCAGCAGTTTATCGATAGGGACAGGGGATAATTCACCCCTCCACTTT.

CDR3 region: CASSLMTSGLGTQYF. In DNA, the CDR3 is TGTGCCAGCAGCCTCATGACTAGCGGCTTAGGTACGCAGTATTTT. The genes are TRBV3-1 (or the pseudogene TRBV3-2) and TRBJ2-3, with 9 bases fitting TRBD2. Trimming removed 4 bases from V and 8 bases from J; junction bases left unmatched: 10. Looked up from germline, CDR1 is LGHDT and CDR2 is YNNKEL (reference sequence). The CDR3 length is 15 residues.

V is TRBV7-3 and J is TRBJ2-3; D possibly corresponds to TRBD2 (7 bases). The CDR3 loop spans 15 amino acids. Germline CDR1 and CDR2: SGHTA and FQGTGA. Trimming pared 0 bases from V and 9 bases from J, leaving 16 bases between. CDR3: CASSLTGAGVGTQYF. Here the CDR3 DNA reads TGTGCCAGCAGCTTAACGGGGGCGGGAGTCGGGACGCAGTATTTT.

The chain combines TRBV7-9 with TRBJ1-1; D is ambiguous. The CDR3 spans 13 residues. The germline V gene has CDR1 SEHNR and CDR2 FQNEAQ (reference sequence). Trimming cost V 3 bases and J 6 bases, with 11 bases left between them. The CDR3 nucleotides are TGTGCCAGCAGCTTCCAGGATAGCGCTGAAGCTTTCTTT. This codes for CASSFQDSAEAFF.

The chain uses TRBV19 and TRBJ1-2, with 7 nucleotides matching TRBD1. V shed 3 bases, J shed 2 bases, and the junction held 9 bases outside the gene matches. The CDR3 is made up of 16 amino acids. Germline assignment: CDR1 LNHDA and CDR2 SQIVND (reference sequence). CDR3 nucleotide sequence: TGTGCCAGTAGTATTCTCCCTAGGACAGGCAACTATGGCTACACCTTC. It encodes CASSILPRTGNYGYTF. Using reference TRBV19 and TRBJ1-2 for the parts outside the CDR3, the full variable domain is DGGITQSPKYLFRKEGQNVTLSCEQNLNHDAMYWYRQDPGQGLRLIYYSQIVNDFQKGDIAEGYSVSREKKESFPLTVTSAQKNPTAFYLCASSILPRTGNYGYTFGSGTRLTVV.

The J gene is TRBJ2-7, the V gene TRBV6-2 or TRBV6-3, with 7 bases fitting TRBD1. The CDR3 consists of 15 residues. Germline CDR1 and CDR2: MNHEY and SVGEGT. Trimming removed 5 bases from V and 3 bases from J; junction bases left unmatched: 10. This chain's CDR3 is CASSPGIRQGYEQYF. CDR3 coding DNA: TGTGCCAGCAGTCCGGGGATCAGACAGGGCTACGAGCAGTACTTC.

CDR3 residues: CASRSSSNQPQHF. Here the CDR3 DNA reads TGTGCCAGCAGATCCTCTTCCAATCAGCCCCAGCATTTT. The chain has TRBV28 and TRBJ1-5; unclear D gene. The germline V and J ends were trimmed by 6 bases and 3 bases, with 9 bases remaining between them. There are 13 residues in the CDR3. Germline values: CDR1 MDHEN, CDR2 SYDVKM.

CDR3 in DNA: TGCGCCAGCAGTCCCGAGGGGGCCTCCTACGAGCAGTACTTC. Translating gives CASSPEGASYEQYF. This chain links TRBV10-2 with TRBJ2-7; 7 nucleotides line up with TRBD1. The CDR3 extends over 14 amino acids. Germline-derived CDR1 and CDR2 are WSHSY and SAAADI. V shed 5 bases and J 0 bases; nucleotides not matched to a gene: 4.

The chain carries TRBV25-1 and TRBJ1-1, with D unclear. Per germline, CDR1 MGHDK and CDR2 SYGVNS. The CDR3 length is 11 residues. Trimming took 7 bases from V and 2 from J, leaving 5 bases between them. Here the CDR3 reads CASNINTEAFF. CDR3 in DNA: TGTGCCAGCAATATAAACACTGAAGCTTTCTTT. The full variable domain, completed using reference TRBV25-1 and TRBJ1-1, is EADIYQTPRYLVIGTGKKITLECSQTMGHDKMYWYQQDPGMELHLIHYSYGVNSTEKGDLSSESTVSRIRTEHFPLTLESARPSHTSQYLCASNINTEAFFGQGTRLTVV.

This clone was seen a handful of times. The V and J genes are TRBV29-1 and TRBJ1-5; D possibly corresponds to TRBD1 (6 bases). The CDR3 runs to 19 residues. Per the germline V gene, CDR1 is SQVTM and CDR2 is ANQGSEA. With 2 bases removed from V and 0 bases from J, the gap between germline ends came to 23 bases. CDR3 residues: CSVEPPTLPRQDSNQPQHF. Written as DNA, the CDR3 is TGCAGCGTTGAACCACCCACCCTCCCACGACAGGATAGCAATCAGCCCCAGCATTTT.

The J gene is TRBJ1-1, the V gene TRBV5-4; TRBD1 aligns across 8 bases. Losses at the gene ends were 4 bases for V and 3 bases for J; bases not matched to a gene: 5. Germline V gives CDR1 SGHNT, CDR2 YYREEE (reference sequence). This CDR3 is built from 14 residues. CDR3 sequence reads: CASSGGQADTEAFF. In DNA, the CDR3 is TGTGCCAGCAGCGGGGGACAGGCGGACACTGAAGCTTTCTTT. The full variable domain, rest sourced from reference TRBV5-4 and TRBJ1-1, is ETGVTQSPTHLIKTRGQQVTLRCSSQSGHNTVSWYQQALGQGPQFIFQYYREEENGRGNFPPRFSGLQFPNYSSELNVNALELDDSALYLCASSGGQADTEAFFGQGTRLTVV.

The CDR3 DNA is TGTGCCAGCATGGCCGGGACAGGGGTGGCCGGGGAGCTGTTTTTT. The encoded protein is CASMAGTGVAGELFF. This chain links TRBV6-5 with TRBJ2-2; 10 nucleotides line up with TRBD1. Germline V gene lookup returns CDR1 MNHEY and CDR2 SVGAGI. The CDR3 spans 15 residues. V was clipped by 7 bases and J by 6 bases; unmatched bases: 8.

The rearrangement links TRBV2 to TRBJ1-6, with D possibly being TRBD1 (6 bases). V lost 4 bases and J 3 bases, leaving 10 bases between the germline ends. Germline values: CDR1 SNHLY, CDR2 FYNNEI. The CDR3 consists of 15 residues. This CDR3 reads CASSGRDNYNSPLHF. The CDR3 DNA is TGTGCCAGCAGTGGCCGGGACAACTATAATTCACCCCTCCACTTT.

This clone occurred once. V usage is TRBV7-2 and J usage is TRBJ2-6, with 10 bases aligning to TRBD1. Unmatched junction bases numbered 5, after V lost 5 bases and J lost 4 bases. This CDR3 is built from 16 residues. CDR1 is SGHTA, CDR2 FQGNSA, per germline. The CDR3 loop is CASSKTGGAGANVLTF. The CDR3 region has the DNA TGTGCCAGCAGCAAGACAGGGGGCGCCGGGGCCAACGTCCTGACTTTC.

The chain has TRBV7-9 and TRBJ2-5, with TRBD2 matching 9 bases. The CDR3 length is 17 residues. The germline V gene has CDR1 SEHNR and CDR2 FQNEAQ (reference sequence). Trimming took 1 base from V and 5 from J; bases not matched to a gene: 11. The CDR3 DNA reads TGTGCCAGCAGCTTAGATGCTGCGGGGGGGCCGAGGGAGACCCAGTACTTC. This encodes CASSLDAAGGPRETQYF.

This clone turned up a few times. The V and J genes are TRBV7-3 and TRBJ1-3, with 10 bases lining up with TRBD1. V was clipped by 1 base and J by 0 bases; unmatched bases: 9. There are 19 residues in the CDR3. The germline CDR1 and CDR2 sequences are SGHTA and FQGTGA. The DNA of the CDR3 is TGTGCCAGCAGCTTAAGATCGGGGACAGGGGACCTCTCTGGAAACACCATATATTTT. It is translated as CASSLRSGTGDLSGNTIYF.

The rearrangement uses TRBV7-8 and TRBJ2-2; 10 positions agree with TRBD2. V gave up 5 bases and J gave up 2 bases; unmatched junction bases: 5. CDR3 size: 16 residues. Germline V gene lookup returns CDR1 SGHVS and CDR2 FQNEAQ. The CDR3 coding sequence is TGTGCCAGCAGCCTTCGGACTAGCGGAAACACCGGGGAGCTGTTTTTT. Translation gives CASSLRTSGNTGELFF.

The chain is built from TRBV4-2 and TRBJ1-2; tentative D call: TRBD1 (5 bases). The CDR3 loop spans 13 amino acids. Germline assignment: CDR1 LGHNA and CDR2 YNFKEQ. V was shortened by 0 bases and J by 8 bases, with 10 bases between the two germline ends. The CDR3 DNA sequence: TGTGCCAGCAGCCAAGAGGTAGGGGTCGGCTACACCTTC. This codes for CASSQEVGVGYTF.

The V and J genes are TRBV6-5 and TRBJ1-2; a possible D gene is TRBD1 (5 bases). The CDR3 runs 16 residues. Germline assignment: CDR1 MNHEY and CDR2 SVGAGI. V dropped 3 bases and J dropped 1 base, with 15 bases sitting between them. CDR3 in DNA: TGTGCCAGCAGTTATGTAACAGGACCCTTTAACTATGGCTACACCTTC. This sequence encodes CASSYVTGPFNYGYTF.

This chain uses TRBV5-4 with TRBJ2-1, with 10 bases identical to TRBD1. CDR3 size: 15 residues. Germline V lookup: CDR1 SGHNT, CDR2 YYREEE (reference sequence). V shed 4 bases and J 6 bases; nucleotides not matched to a gene: 7. The CDR3 protein is CASSARDRGVNEQFF. The CDR3 DNA reads as TGTGCCAGCAGCGCCCGGGACAGGGGAGTCAATGAGCAGTTCTTC.

This chain connects TRBV5-8 to TRBJ1-1; TRBD1 matches 9 bases. After removal of 5 bases from V and 3 bases from J, the junction contained 8 bases not matched to a gene. CDR1 is SGHTS and CDR2 is YDEGEE in the germline V gene. CDR3 length: 15 amino acids. This chain's CDR3 is CASRSPGQGHTEAFF. CDR3 in DNA: TGTGCCAGCAGATCTCCGGGACAGGGCCACACTGAAGCTTTCTTT.